These 22 T cell receptor beta chains were all obtained from the same sample, sequenced in a study of a mutant IDH1 vaccine in newly diagnosed glioma. Time point described: week 11, during vaccination. What each vaccine dose contained was 300 ug of mutant IDH1 20-mer peptide, accompanied by topical imiquimod. TCRdb's table, derived via immunoSEQ multiplex PCR, lists solely in-frame clones and lacks some. The sample lists some 120,000 clones; roughly 75% were seen once. These TCRs' antigens remain unknown. The sequencing used PBMCs, collected from a glioma patient whose treatment included an IDH1 peptide vaccine. These receptors all come from a man aged 40-55 years with glioma.

The chain has TRBV7-2 and TRBJ2-7; TRBD1 agrees at 7 bases. Germline V gene lookup returns CDR1 SGHTA and CDR2 FQGNSA. This CDR3 has 13 residues. The V and J ends lost 5 bases and 4 bases, in that order; junction bases with no gene match: 5. Written as DNA, the CDR3 is TGTGCCAGCAGCCCGGACAGGCCGTACGAGCAGTACTTC. This sequence encodes CASSPDRPYEQYF. The variable domain in full, with the rest retrieved from reference TRBV7-2 and TRBJ2-7, is GAGVSQSPSNKVTEKGKDVELRCDPISGHTALYWYRQSLGQGLEFLIYFQGNSAPDKSGLPSDRFSAERTGGSVSTLTIQRTQQEDSAVYLCASSPDRPYEQYFGPGTRLTVT.

A remark on this clone: A read error may produce the germline difference seen at one junction end. V is TRBV7-2 and J is TRBJ1-1, with D possibly being TRBD1 (6 bases). The CDR3 runs to 15 residues. Germline V gene sequence: CDR1 SGHTA, CDR2 FQGNSA. CDR3 coding DNA: TGTGCCAGCAGCCTAGCAGCGGGCAGGGGCACTGAAGCTTTCTTT. Encoded protein: CASSLAAGRGTEAFF.

The gene calls are TRBV18 and TRBJ1-4; the D gene is possibly TRBD1 (5 bases). Trimming left V 6 bases short and J 5 bases short, with 19 bases between. The CDR3 loop spans 16 amino acids. Per germline, CDR1 KGHSH and CDR2 LQKENI. This chain's CDR3 is CASSLKVQGENEKLFF. In nucleotides, the CDR3 is TGTGCCAGCTCTCTTAAAGTCCAGGGTGAAAATGAAAAACTGTTTTTT.

This chain links TRBV4-3 with TRBJ2-3; 10 nucleotides line up with TRBD2. Germline values: CDR1 LGHNA, CDR2 YSLEER. V lost 0 bases to trimming and J lost 6 bases; unmatched junction nucleotides: 6. This CDR3 contains 16 residues. The DNA for the CDR3 is TGCGCCAGCAGCCAAGACCCCAGCGGGGGGGCTGATACGCAGTATTTT. Translated: CASSQDPSGGADTQYF.

The chain uses TRBV28 and TRBJ2-7; TRBD2 matches at 12 bases. CDR3 length equals 13 residues. V gave up 7 bases and J gave up 9 bases; unmatched junction bases: 7. Germline CDR1 is MDHEN and CDR2 is SYDVKM. Written as DNA, the CDR3 is TGTGCCAGCACCAAGACTAGCGGGAGTCGGCAGTACTTC. It codes for CASTKTSGSRQYF.

This clone was seen more than once but under ten times. The chain is built from TRBV21-1 and TRBJ1-1. TRBV21-1 is a pseudogene segment. CDR3 length equals 12 residues. In nucleotides, the CDR3 is TGTGCCAGCAGCTTCACGGACACTGAAGCTTTCTTT. It specifies CASSFTDTEAFF.

The chain is built from TRBV19 and TRBJ1-2; no firm D call. CDR1 and CDR2 from the germline V gene are LNHDA and SQIVND (reference sequence). CDR3 length: 12 residues. The V gene lost 5 bases and the J gene lost 7 bases, with 11 bases spanning the gap. CDR3 loop: CASSAGTGGYTF. CDR3 nucleotides: TGTGCCAGTAGTGCCGGAACGGGTGGCTACACCTTC. The full variable domain, in which reference TRBV19 and TRBJ1-2 provide the parts outside the CDR3, is DGGITQSPKYLFRKEGQNVTLSCEQNLNHDAMYWYRQDPGQGLRLIYYSQIVNDFQKGDIAEGYSVSREKKESFPLTVTSAQKNPTAFYLCASSAGTGGYTFGSGTRLTVV.

V gene TRBV11-3 combines with J gene TRBJ2-1, with D perhaps matching TRBD2 (7 bases). In germline, CDR1 is SGHNT, CDR2 YENEEA. The CDR3 runs to 15 residues. Trimming shortened V by 3 bases and J by 0 bases, and 9 bases separated the two germline ends. For the CDR3, the DNA is TGTGCCAGCAGCTTGGGGGGGCCCTCCTACAATGAGCAGTTCTTC. Translating it yields CASSLGGPSYNEQFF.

J is TRBJ2-5 and V is TRBV28, with D tentatively TRBD2 (6 bases). The CDR3 covers 14 residues. Deletions cut 2 bases from V and 5 bases from J, with 12 bases between. Germline V gives CDR1 MDHEN, CDR2 SYDVKM. The chain's CDR3 is CASSLEGRGETQYF. The CDR3 region has the DNA TGTGCCAGCAGTTTAGAGGGACGGGGGGAGACCCAGTACTTC.

The chain is built from TRBV5-6 and TRBJ2-1; D may be TRBD1 (7 bases). The CDR3 is 16 residues long. The ends were cut back, 4 bases at V and 6 bases at J, with 20 bases in the middle. The germline gives CDR1 SGHDT, CDR2 YYEEEE. CDR3 residues: CASSGLWRGLGNEQFF. The CDR3, as DNA: TGTGCCAGCAGCGGCCTTTGGAGGGGGCTTGGCAATGAGCAGTTCTTC.

The genes are TRBV13 and TRBJ2-1; TRBD1 might be the D (6 bases). Trimming took 7 bases from V and 7 from J, leaving 17 bases between them. Germline V gives CDR1 PRHDT, CDR2 FYEKMQ (reference sequence). This CDR3 is built from 14 residues. The CDR3: CASTSFPGENEQFF. For the CDR3, the DNA is TGTGCCAGCACCAGCTTCCCAGGGGAGAATGAGCAGTTCTTC.

The J gene is TRBJ1-5, the V gene TRBV7-8; tentatively, D is TRBD1 (5 bases). The germline gives CDR1 SGHVS, CDR2 FQNEAQ. Trimming left V 2 bases short and J 0 bases short, with 14 bases between. The CDR3 is made up of 17 amino acids. DNA of the CDR3: TGTGCCAGCAGCTTATTGGTCGGGGCAGTTAGCAATCAGCCCCAGCATTTT. Its translation: CASSLLVGAVSNQPQHF.

The chain uses TRBV4-1 and TRBJ2-3; D assignment may be TRBD1 or TRBD2 (6 bases each). CDR1 MGHRA and CDR2 YSYEKL come from the germline V gene. V was trimmed by 5 bases and J by 4 bases, leaving 13 bases between them. The CDR3 contains 14 residues. In DNA, the CDR3 is TGCGCCAGCAGCTTTACTAGGGGGGCAGATACGCAGTATTTT. Its protein is CASSFTRGADTQYF.

In this sample, this clone turned up once. The chain links TRBV29-1 to TRBJ2-1; 8 nucleotides align to TRBD2. Trimming removed 7 bases from V and 0 bases from J; junction bases left unmatched: 5. This CDR3 is built from 14 residues. The germline CDR1 and CDR2 sequences are SQVTM and ANQGSEA. CDR3 residues: CSGESGSSYNEQFF. Written as DNA, the CDR3 is TGCAGCGGGGAAAGCGGGAGCTCCTACAATGAGCAGTTCTTC.

The chain uses TRBV5-6 and TRBJ1-2; D not certain. From germline, CDR1 is SGHDT and CDR2 YYEEEE. V lost 0 bases, J lost 8 bases, and 8 bases lay in between. The CDR3 is 12 amino acids. CDR3: CASSLVGYGYTF. CDR3 coding DNA: TGTGCCAGCAGCTTGGTAGGATACGGCTACACCTTC.

This clone has just one count. The rearrangement uses TRBV28 and TRBJ2-7; D call uncertain. V gave up 1 base and J gave up 5 bases, with 6 bases separating them. CDR1 and CDR2 (germline): MDHEN, SYDVKM. The CDR3 has 12 residues. The CDR3 spells CASSLLYHEQYF. The CDR3 DNA reads TGTGCCAGCAGTTTATTATACCACGAGCAGTACTTC.

The chain employs TRBV16 and TRBJ1-4, with 9 bases aligning to TRBD1. The V and J ends lost 4 bases and 5 bases, in that order; junction bases with no gene match: 5. The length of the CDR3 is 15 residues. CDR1 and CDR2 (germline): KGHSY, FQNENV. The CDR3 protein is CASSLPGTGNEKLFF. CDR3 sequence (DNA): TGTGCCAGCAGCCTTCCCGGGACAGGGAATGAAAAACTGTTTTTT.

The rearrangement links TRBV5-8 to TRBJ2-3, with D uncertain. The CDR3 is made up of 15 amino acids. Deletions cut 4 bases from V and 4 bases from J, with 16 bases between. The V gene's germline CDR1 is SGHTS and CDR2 YDEGEE. The CDR3 region has the DNA TGTGCCAGCAGCGTGGAACCAGTGTCAGCAGATACGCAGTATTTT. Translated: CASSVEPVSADTQYF.

This rearrangement joins TRBV29-1 to TRBJ1-2, with 8 nucleotides matching TRBD1. The CDR3 length is 12 residues. J gave up 8 bases and V 0 bases, and 2 bases lay outside the gene matches. The germline CDR1 and CDR2 sequences are SQVTM and ANQGSEA. CDR3 in amino acids: CSVEEQGVGYTF. The CDR3 bases are TGCAGCGTTGAAGAACAGGGGGTAGGCTACACCTTC.

The V gene is TRBV14, the J gene TRBJ2-7; D ambiguous. The CDR3 spans 12 residues. Germline CDR1 reads SGHDN; CDR2 reads FVKESK. Between the trimmed V and J ends, which lost 1 base and 9 bases, there was a span of 10 bases. The CDR3 protein is CASSQGRGRQYF. DNA of the CDR3: TGTGCCAGCAGCCAAGGCAGAGGCCGGCAGTACTTC.

The chain carries TRBV5-1 and TRBJ2-1; 9 nucleotides line up with TRBD2. Germline CDR1 is SGHRS and CDR2 is YFSETQ. The CDR3 totals 14 residues. J gave up 13 bases and V 4 bases, and 12 bases lay outside the gene matches. The CDR3 coding sequence is TGCGCCAGCAGCCCCGGGACTAGCCTTAAGGACCAGTTCTTC. This codes for CASSPGTSLKDQFF.

The chain couples TRBV10-3 to TRBJ2-7; no clear D. Germline V CDR1 and CDR2: ENHRY, SYGVKD. V gave up 0 bases and J gave up 4 bases, with 4 bases separating them. The CDR3 totals 12 residues. CDR3 region: CAISESGYEQYF. CDR3 in DNA: TGTGCCATCAGTGAGTCCGGATACGAGCAGTACTTC.